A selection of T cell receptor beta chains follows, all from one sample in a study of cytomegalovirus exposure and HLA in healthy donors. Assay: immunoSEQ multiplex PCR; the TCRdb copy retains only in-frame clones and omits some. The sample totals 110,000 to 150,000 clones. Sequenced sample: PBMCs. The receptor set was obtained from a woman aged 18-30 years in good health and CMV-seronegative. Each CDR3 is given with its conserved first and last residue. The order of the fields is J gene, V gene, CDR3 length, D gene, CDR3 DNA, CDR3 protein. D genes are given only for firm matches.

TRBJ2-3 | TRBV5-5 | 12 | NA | TGTGCCAGCAGCCAAACTACAGATACGCAGTATTTT | CASSQTTDTQYF
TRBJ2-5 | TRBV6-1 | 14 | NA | TGTGCCAGCAGTGGGCGCGGTAGCGCGAAGACCCAGTACTTC | CASSGRGSAKTQYF
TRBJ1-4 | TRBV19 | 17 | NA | TGTGCCAGTAGTAAAAATGCCCGGGGTCGGTTTAATGAAAAACTGTTTTTT | CASSKNARGRFNEKLFF
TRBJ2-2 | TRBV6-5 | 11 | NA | TGTGCCAGCAGCTCCCCCGGGGAGCTGTTTTTT | CASSSPGELFF
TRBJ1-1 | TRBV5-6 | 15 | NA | TGTGCCAGCAGCTTGTTGGACGGCGACGGGGGTGAAGCTTTCTTT | CASSLLDGDGGEAFF
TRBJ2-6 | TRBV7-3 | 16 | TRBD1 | TGTGCCAGCAGCTCGGGACAGGGGGCTGGGGCCAACGTCCTGACTTTC | CASSSGQGAGANVLTF
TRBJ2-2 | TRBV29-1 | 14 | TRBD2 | TGCAGCGCACCGGGACTAGCGAACACCGGGGAGCTGTTTTTT | CSAPGLANTGELFF
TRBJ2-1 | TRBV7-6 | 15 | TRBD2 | TGTGCCAGCAGTTCACTTGCATCTCCGGGACTAGCTCAATTCTTC | CASSSLASPGLAQFF
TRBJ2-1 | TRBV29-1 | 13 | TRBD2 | TGCAGCGTAAGACTAGCGCCCTACAATGAGCAGTTCTTC | CSVRLAPYNEQFF
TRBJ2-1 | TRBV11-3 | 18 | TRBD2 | TGTGCCAGCAGCCCTGGGACTAGCGGGAGTGTAGGTACCAATGAGCAGTTCTTC | CASSPGTSGSVGTNEQFF
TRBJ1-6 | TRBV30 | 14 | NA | TGTGCCTGGAGTGTTTCCGGAGGCGATTCACCCCTCCACTTT | CAWSVSGGDSPLHF
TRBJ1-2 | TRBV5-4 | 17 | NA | TGTGCCAGCAGCCAAAACCTCCCCGGGGGTCCGGGCTATGGCTACACCTTC | CASSQNLPGGPGYGYTF
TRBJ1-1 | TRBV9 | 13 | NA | TGTGCCAGCAGCTACGTGGGAGAAACTGAAGCTTTCTTT | CASSYVGETEAFF
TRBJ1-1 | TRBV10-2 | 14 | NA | NA | CASSTSGGDTEAFF
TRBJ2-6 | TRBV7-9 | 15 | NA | TGTGCCAGCAGCTTCCAGGGTTCTGGGGCCAACGTCCTGACTTTC | CASSFQGSGANVLTF
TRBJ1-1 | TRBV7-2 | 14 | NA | TGTGCCAGCAGCAAGCGGATGCAGAACACTGAAGCTTTCTTT | CASSKRMQNTEAFF
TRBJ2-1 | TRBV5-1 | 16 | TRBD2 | TGCGCCAGCAGCCCTCAACCGGGGGGGACACACAATGAGCAGTTCTTC | CASSPQPGGTHNEQFF
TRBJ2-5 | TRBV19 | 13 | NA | TGTGCCAGTAGTATTTCCAGGGTGGAGACCCAGTACTTC | CASSISRVETQYF
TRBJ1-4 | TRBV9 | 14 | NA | TGTGCCAGCAGCGTAGGGTGGCTTAATGAAAAACTGTTTTTT | CASSVGWLNEKLFF
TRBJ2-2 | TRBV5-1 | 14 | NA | TGCGCCAGCAGCTTGGATCCCTTCACCGGGGAGCTGTTTTTT | CASSLDPFTGELFF
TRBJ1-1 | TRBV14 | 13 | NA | TGTGCCAGCAGCCTCGACAGGAGGCGTGAAGCTTTCTTT | CASSLDRRREAFF
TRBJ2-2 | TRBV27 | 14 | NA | TGTGCCAGCAGTTTCAACAGGTATACCGGGGAGCTGTTTTTT | CASSFNRYTGELFF
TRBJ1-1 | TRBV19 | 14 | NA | TGTGCCAGTAGTACTAGTACTGGTGGCACTGAAGCTTTCTTT | CASSTSTGGTEAFF
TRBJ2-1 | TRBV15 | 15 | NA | TGTGCCACCAGCAGAGATAGGGCTAGCGTCAATGAGCAGTTCTTC | CATSRDRASVNEQFF
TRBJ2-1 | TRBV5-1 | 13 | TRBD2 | TGCGCCAGCAGCTATGCGGGAGTAATTGAGCAGTTCTTC | CASSYAGVIEQFF
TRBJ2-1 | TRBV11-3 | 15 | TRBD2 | TGTGCCAGCAGCGCCCCGGGACTAGCATACAATGAGCAGTTCTTC | CASSAPGLAYNEQFF
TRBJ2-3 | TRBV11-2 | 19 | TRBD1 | TGTGCCAGCAGCTCCGGGACAGGGGGCGGATACAGGTTGAAAGATACGCAGTATTTT | CASSSGTGGGYRLKDTQYF
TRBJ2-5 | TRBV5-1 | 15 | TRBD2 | TGCGCCAGTAAAGGACTAGCGGGTGTTAAAGAGACCCAGTACTTC | CASKGLAGVKETQYF
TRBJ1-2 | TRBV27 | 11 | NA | TGTGCCAGCAGTGGGGGGATACACTACACCTTC | CASSGGIHYTF
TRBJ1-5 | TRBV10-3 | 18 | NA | TGTGCCATCAGTGAGTCTCACCTAAAAGAGGAAAGGAGTCAGCCCCAGCATTTT | CAISESHLKEERSQPQHF
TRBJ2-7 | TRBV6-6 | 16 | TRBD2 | TGTGCCAGCAGTTTTCTAGCGGGAAAGAGGTCTTACGAGCAGTACTTC | CASSFLAGKRSYEQYF
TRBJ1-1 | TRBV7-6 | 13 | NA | TGTGCCAGCAGCTGGGGGGGTGGCACTGAAGCTTTCTTT | CASSWGGGTEAFF
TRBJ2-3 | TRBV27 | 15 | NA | TGTGCCAGCAGAACTAGTGTTACTCGCACAGATACGCAGTATTTT | CASRTSVTRTDTQYF
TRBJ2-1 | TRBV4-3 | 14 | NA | TGCGCCAGCAGCCTCCGGACACTGGCCAATGAGCAGTTCTTC | CASSLRTLANEQFF
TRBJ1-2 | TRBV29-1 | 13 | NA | TGCAGCGTTGACAGGGACACTAACTATGGCTACACCTTC | CSVDRDTNYGYTF
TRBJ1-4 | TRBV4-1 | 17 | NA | TGCGCCAGCAGCCAAACGCCGGGGGGCGGGACTAATGAAAAACTGTTTTTT | CASSQTPGGGTNEKLFF
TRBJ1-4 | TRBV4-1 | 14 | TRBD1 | TGCGCCAGCAGCGCCCGGGACAGCCTAGGGAAACTGTTTTTT | CASSARDSLGKLFF
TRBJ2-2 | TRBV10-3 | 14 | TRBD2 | TGTGCCATCAGTGTTGGACTAGCGGACGGGGAGCTGTTTTTT | CAISVGLADGELFF
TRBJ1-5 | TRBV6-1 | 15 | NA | TGTGCCAGCATTCTCGTGCTAATGAGCAATCAGCCCCAGCATTTT | CASILVLMSNQPQHF
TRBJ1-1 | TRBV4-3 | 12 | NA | TGCGCCAGCAGCCCCTCCGGGACTGAAGCTTTCTTT | CASSPSGTEAFF
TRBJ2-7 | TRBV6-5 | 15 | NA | TGTGCCAGCAGTTACGCTGTGGGACACCGACCCGAGCAGTACTTC | CASSYAVGHRPEQYF
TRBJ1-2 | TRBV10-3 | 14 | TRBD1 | TGTGCCACCAATGGGGACAGGGGTTTACGTGGCTACACCTTC | CATNGDRGLRGYTF